This T cell receptor beta chain was sequenced in a study of chronic HIV infection and antiretroviral therapy. Ten or more counts support this clonotype. From the 5' RACE reads, TCRdb called clonotypes with MiXCR, one entry per CDR3 protein. The repertoire holds more than 30,000 distinct CDR3 sequences, more than 7.5% seen once, with under 3% in the top ten. There are 17 residues in the CDR3. Germline V gives CDR1 SGHKS, CDR2 YYEKEE (reference sequence). The V gene lost 2 bases and the J gene lost 7 bases, with 23 bases spanning the gap. The source is an adult who had HIV and had not received antiretroviral therapy, or was an uninfected healthy control (not recorded which). This sequence joins TRBV5-5 and TRBJ2-3, with D perhaps matching TRBD1 (6 bases). Input material: peripheral blood. The CDR3 reads CASSFFSAGADHYTQYF. The CDR3 bases are TGTGCCAGCAGCTTCTTCTCGGCAGGGGCTGACCACTATACGCAGTATTTT.